This TCR beta chain comes out of a study of T cells in Graves' hyperthyroidism and ophthalmopathy. Study details: Peripheral blood draws took place at initial diagnosis, ahead of any treatment.

In the case of this clonotype: Its antigen remains unknown.

General study findings and limits: Blood also carried most thyroid clonotypes expanded above 0.001.

RNA transcripts provided the source from which TCR beta CDR3 regions were amplified. In the first-round RT-PCR of the TCR CDR3, the HTBI primer set was used. Using its own MiXCR run on the multiplex PCR reads, TCRdb lists one record per CDR3 protein. The table shows about 700,000 distinct CDR3 sequences, with 14% occurring only once. The germline CDR1 and CDR2 sequences are MNHNS and SASEGT. V was pared by 7 bases and J by 6 bases, with 11 bases of the junction left unmatched. The CDR3 is 16 amino acids. The sample comprised blood. The V gene is TRBV6-1, the J gene TRBJ2-1; TRBD2 matches 11 bases. The sequence was collected from a woman aged 18-35 years with Graves' hyperthyroidism. The CDR3 region is CASKITSGSGANEQFF. The CDR3, as DNA: TGTGCCAGCAAGATAACTAGCGGGAGCGGTGCCAATGAGCAGTTCTTC.